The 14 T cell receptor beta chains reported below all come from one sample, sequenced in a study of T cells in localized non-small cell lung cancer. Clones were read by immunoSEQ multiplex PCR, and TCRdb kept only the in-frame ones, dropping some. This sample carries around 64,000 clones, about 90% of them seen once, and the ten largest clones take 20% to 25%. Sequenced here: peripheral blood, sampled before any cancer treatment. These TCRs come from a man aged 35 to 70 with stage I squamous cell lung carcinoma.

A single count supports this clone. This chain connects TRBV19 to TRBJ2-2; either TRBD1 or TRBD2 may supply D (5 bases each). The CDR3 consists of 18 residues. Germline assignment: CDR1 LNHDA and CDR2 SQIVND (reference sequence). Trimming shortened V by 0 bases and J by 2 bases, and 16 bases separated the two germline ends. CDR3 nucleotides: TGTGCCAGTAGTATAGACCTTTTCCGGGGCGGAAACACCGGGGAGCTGTTTTTT. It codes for CASSIDLFRGGNTGELFF.

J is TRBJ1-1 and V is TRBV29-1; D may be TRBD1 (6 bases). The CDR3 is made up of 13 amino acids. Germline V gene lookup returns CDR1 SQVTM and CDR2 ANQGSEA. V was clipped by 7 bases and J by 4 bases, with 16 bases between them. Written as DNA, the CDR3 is TGCAGCGCCCCGAGGGGGGAGGGCACTGAAGCTTTCTTT. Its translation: CSAPRGEGTEAFF.

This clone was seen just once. CDR3 nucleotides: TGCGCCAGCAGCTTGGTGTTTGGGCAGACGAACAGCTACACCTTC. Its translation is CASSLVFGQTNSYTF. The V gene is TRBV5-1, the J gene TRBJ1-2; no firm D call. CDR3 length: 15 amino acids. Trimming took off 0 bases at V and 9 bases at J, with 18 bases between the two ends. In germline, CDR1 is SGHRS, CDR2 YFSETQ.

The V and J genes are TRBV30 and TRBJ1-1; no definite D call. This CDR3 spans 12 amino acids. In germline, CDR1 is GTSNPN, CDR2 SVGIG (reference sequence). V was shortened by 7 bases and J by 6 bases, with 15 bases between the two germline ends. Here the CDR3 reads CASSRTHSEAFF. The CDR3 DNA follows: TGTGCCTCCTCCAGGACCCACTCTGAAGCTTTCTTT. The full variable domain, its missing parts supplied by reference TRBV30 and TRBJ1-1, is SQTIHQWPATLVQPVGSPLSLECTVEGTSNPNLYWYRQAAGRGLQLLFYSVGIGQISSEVPQNLSASRPQDRQFILSSKKLLLSDSGFYLCASSRTHSEAFFGQGTRLTVV.

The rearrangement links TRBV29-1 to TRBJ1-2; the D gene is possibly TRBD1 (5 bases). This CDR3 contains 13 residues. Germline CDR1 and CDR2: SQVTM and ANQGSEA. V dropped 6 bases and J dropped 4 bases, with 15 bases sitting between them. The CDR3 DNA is TGCAGCGTCAGTAACGGGGGGGGCTATGGCTACACCTTC. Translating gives CSVSNGGGYGYTF.

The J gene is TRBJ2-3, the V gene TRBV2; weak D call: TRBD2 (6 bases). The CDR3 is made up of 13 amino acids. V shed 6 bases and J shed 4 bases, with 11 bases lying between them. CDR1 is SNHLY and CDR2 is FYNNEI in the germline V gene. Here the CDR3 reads CASREGPADTQYF. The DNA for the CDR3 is TGTGCCAGCAGGGAGGGCCCCGCAGATACGCAGTATTTT.

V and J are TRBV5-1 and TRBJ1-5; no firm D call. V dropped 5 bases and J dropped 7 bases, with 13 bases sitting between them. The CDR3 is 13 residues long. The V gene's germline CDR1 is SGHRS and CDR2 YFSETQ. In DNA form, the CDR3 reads TGCGCCAGCAGTCTGGAGGCGGGGCAGCCCCAGCATTTT. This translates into CASSLEAGQPQHF.

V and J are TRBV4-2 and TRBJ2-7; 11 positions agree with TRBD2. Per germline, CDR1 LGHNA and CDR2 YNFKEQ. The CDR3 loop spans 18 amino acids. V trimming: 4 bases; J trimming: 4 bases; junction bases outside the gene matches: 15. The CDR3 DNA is TGTGCCAGCAGCCCGATGACTAGCGGGATGGACGGGGCGTACGAGCAGTACTTC. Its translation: CASSPMTSGMDGAYEQYF.

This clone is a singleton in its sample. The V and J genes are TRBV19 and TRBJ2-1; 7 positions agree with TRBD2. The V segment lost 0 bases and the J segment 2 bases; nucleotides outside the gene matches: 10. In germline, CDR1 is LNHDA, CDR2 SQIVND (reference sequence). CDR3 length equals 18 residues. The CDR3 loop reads CASSIEVRERGPYNEQFF. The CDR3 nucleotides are TGTGCCAGTAGTATAGAGGTGAGGGAGCGGGGACCCTACAATGAGCAGTTCTTC.

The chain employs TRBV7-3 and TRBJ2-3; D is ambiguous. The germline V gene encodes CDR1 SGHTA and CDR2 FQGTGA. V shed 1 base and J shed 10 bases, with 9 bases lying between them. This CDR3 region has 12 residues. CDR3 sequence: CASSLNRSPQYF. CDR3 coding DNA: TGTGCCAGCAGCTTAAATCGGAGCCCGCAGTATTTT.

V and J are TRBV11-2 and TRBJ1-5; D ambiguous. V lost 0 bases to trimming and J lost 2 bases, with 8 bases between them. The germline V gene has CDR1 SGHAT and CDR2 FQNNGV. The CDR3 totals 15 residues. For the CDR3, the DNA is TGTGCCAGCAGCTTAGAGAGGGCAGGCAATCAGCCCCAGCATTTT. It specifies CASSLERAGNQPQHF.

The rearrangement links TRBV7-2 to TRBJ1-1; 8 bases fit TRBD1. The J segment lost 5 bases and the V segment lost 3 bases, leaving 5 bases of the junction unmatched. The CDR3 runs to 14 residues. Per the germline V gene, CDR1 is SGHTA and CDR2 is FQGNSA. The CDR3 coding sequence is TGTGCCAGCAGCTTCGGACAGGGAAGGACTGAAGCTTTCTTT. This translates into CASSFGQGRTEAFF.

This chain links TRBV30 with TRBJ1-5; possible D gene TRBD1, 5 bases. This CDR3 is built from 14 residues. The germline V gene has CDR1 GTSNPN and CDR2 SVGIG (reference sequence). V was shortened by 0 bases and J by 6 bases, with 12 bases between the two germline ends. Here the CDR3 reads CAWSVTPGLQPQHF. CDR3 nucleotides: TGTGCCTGGAGTGTAACGCCAGGGCTTCAGCCCCAGCATTTT.

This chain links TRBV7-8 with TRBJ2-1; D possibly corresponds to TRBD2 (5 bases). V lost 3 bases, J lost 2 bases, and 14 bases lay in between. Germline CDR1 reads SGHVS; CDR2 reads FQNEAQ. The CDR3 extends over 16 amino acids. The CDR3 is CASSFRSGAAYNEQFF. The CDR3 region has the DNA TGTGCCAGCAGCTTTCGGAGCGGTGCCGCCTACAATGAGCAGTTCTTC.